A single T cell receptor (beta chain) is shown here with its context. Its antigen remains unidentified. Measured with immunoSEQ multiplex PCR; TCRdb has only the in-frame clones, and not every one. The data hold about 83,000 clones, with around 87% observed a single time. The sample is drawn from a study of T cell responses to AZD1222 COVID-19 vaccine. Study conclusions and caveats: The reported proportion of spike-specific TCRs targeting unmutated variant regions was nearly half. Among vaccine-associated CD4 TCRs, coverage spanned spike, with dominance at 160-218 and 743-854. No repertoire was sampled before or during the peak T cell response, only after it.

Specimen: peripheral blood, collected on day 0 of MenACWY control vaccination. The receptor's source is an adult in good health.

For the CDR3, the DNA is TGTGCCAGCAGTGAAGATACGGTGACAGGGAACAATCAGCCCCAGCATTTT. Translated, it gives CASSEDTVTGNNQPQHF. This sequence joins TRBV2 and TRBJ1-5; 7 nucleotides agree with TRBD1. V lost 1 base, J lost 3 bases, and 9 bases stayed unmatched. CDR1 is SNHLY, CDR2 FYNNEI, per germline. This CDR3 region has 17 residues.